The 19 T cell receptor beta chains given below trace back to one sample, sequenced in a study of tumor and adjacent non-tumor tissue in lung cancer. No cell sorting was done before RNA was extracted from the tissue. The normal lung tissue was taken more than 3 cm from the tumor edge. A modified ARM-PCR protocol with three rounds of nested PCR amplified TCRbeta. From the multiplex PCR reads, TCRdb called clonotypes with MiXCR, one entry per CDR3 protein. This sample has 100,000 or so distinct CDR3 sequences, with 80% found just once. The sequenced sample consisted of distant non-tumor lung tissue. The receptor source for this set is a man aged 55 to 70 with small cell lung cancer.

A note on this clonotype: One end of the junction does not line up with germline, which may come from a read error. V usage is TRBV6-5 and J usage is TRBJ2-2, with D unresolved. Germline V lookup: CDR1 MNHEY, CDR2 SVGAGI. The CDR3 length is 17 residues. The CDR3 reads CARSYPPHPSNTGELFF. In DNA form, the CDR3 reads TGTGCCAGGAGTTACCCCCCTCATCCAAGTAACACCGGGGAGCTGTTTTTT.

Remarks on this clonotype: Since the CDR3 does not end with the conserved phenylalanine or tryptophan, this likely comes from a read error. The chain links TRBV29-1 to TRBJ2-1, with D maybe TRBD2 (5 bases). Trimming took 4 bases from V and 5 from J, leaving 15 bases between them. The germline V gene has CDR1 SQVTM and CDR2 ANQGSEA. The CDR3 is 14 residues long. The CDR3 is CSVVGWERNNEQFL. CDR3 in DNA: TGCAGCGTTGTCGGGTGGGAGAGGAACAATGAGCAGTTCTTA.

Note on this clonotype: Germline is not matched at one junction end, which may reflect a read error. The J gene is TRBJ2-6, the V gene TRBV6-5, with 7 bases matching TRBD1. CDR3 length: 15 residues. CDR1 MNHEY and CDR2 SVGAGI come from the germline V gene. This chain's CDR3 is CASRPTGAGANDLTF. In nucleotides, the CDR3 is TGCGCCAGCAGACCTACAGGGGCTGGGGCCAACGACCTGACTTTC.

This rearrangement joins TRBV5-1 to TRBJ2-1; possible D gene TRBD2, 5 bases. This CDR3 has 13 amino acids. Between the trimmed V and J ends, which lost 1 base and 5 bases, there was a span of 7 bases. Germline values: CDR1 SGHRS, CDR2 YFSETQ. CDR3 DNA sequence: TGCGCCAGCAGCTTGCAGCGGCACAATGAGCAGTTCTTC. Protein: CASSLQRHNEQFF.

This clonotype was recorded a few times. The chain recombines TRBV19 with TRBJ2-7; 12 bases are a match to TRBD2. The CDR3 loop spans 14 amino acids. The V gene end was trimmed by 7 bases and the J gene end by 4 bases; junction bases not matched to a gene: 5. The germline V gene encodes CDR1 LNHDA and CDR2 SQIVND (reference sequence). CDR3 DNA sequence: TGTGCCAGTAAAAGGACTAGCGGGACTTACGAGCAGTACTTC. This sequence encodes CASKRTSGTYEQYF.

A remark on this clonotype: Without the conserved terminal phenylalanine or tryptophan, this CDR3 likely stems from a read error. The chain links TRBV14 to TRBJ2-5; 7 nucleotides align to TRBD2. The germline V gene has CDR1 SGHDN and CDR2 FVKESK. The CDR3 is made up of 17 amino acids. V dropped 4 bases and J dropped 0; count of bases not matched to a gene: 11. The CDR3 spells CASSPPTSVTYQETQYL. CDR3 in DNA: TGTGCCAGCAGCCCTCCAACTAGCGTGACCTACCAAGAGACCCAGTACCTC.

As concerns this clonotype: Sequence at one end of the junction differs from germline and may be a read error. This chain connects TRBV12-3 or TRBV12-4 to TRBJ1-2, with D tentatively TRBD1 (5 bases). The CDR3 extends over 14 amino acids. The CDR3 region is CASSGGYANNGYTF. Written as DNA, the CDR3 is TGTGCCAGCAGTGGGGGATACGCTAACAATGGCTACACCTTC.

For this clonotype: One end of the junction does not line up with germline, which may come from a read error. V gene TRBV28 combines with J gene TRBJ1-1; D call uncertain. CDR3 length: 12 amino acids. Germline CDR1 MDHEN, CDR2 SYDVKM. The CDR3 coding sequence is TGTGCCAGCAGTATGGTAAACACTGTAGCTTTCTTT. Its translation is CASSMVNTVAFF.

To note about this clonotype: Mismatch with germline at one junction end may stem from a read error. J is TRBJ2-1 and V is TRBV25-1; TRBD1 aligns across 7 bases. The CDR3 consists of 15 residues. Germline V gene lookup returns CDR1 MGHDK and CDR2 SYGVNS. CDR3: CSSRQTGTAYNEQLF. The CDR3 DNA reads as TGTTCCAGCCGTCAGACAGGGACGGCGTACAATGAGCAGCTCTTC.

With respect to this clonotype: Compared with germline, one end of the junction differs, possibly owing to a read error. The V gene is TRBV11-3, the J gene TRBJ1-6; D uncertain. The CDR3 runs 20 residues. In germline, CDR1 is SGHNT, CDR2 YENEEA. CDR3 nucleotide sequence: TGTGCCAGCAGCCAGCACCGGGATAGGATCTCCACTCGAATAAATTCACCCCACCACTTT. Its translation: CASSQHRDRISTRINSPHHF.

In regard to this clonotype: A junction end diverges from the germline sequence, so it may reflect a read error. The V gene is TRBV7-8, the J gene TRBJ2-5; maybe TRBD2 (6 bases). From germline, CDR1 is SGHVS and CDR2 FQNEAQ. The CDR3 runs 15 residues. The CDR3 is CACSPTPGAQETQYF. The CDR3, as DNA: TGTGCCTGCAGCCCCACACCGGGAGCCCAAGAGACCCAGTACTTC.

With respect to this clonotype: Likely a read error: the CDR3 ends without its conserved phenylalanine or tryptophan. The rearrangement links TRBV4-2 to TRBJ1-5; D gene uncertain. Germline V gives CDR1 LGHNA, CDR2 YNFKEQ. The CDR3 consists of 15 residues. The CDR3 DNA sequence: TGTACCAGCAGCCGTAGTTGGGGTGGCATTCAGCCCCAGCATTCT. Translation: CTSSRSWGGIQPQHS.

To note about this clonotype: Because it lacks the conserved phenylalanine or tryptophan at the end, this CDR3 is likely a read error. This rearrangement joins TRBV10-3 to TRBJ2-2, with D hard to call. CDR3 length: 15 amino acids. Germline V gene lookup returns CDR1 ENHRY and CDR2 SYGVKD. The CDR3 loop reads CSISARSSTTGELFY. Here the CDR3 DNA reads TGTAGCATCAGTGCGCGGAGCTCTACCACCGGGGAGCTGTTTTAT.

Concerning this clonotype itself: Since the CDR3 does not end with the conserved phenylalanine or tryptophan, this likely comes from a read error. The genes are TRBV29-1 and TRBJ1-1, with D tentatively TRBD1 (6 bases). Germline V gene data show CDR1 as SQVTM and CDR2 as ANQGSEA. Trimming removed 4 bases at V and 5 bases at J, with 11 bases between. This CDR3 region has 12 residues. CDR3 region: CSVGNRVTEAFI. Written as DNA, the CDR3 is TGCAGCGTTGGTAACAGGGTTACTGAAGCTTTCATT.

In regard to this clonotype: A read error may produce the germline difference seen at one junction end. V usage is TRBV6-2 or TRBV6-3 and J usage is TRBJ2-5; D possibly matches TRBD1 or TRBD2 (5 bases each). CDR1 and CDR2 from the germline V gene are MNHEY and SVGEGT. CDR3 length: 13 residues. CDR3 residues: CASRSGSPGTLYF. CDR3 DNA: TGTGCCAGCAGATCCGGATCGCCTGGGACCCTGTACTTC.

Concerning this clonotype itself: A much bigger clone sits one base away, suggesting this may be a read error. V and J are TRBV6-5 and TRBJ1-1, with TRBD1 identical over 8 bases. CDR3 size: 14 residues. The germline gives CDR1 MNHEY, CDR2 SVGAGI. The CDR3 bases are TGTACCAGCAGAACAGGGGGGGTGAACACTGAAGCTTTCTTT. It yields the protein CTSRTGGVNTEAFF.

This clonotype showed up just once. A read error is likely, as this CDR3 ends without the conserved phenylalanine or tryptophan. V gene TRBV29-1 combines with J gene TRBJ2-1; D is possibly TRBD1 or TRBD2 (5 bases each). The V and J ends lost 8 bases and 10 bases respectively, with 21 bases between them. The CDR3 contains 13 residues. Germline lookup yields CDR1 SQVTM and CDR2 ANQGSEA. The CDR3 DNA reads TGCAGCCCTGAGGGGCGAGGGGATTGGGAGCAGTTCTTA. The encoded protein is CSPEGRGDWEQFL.

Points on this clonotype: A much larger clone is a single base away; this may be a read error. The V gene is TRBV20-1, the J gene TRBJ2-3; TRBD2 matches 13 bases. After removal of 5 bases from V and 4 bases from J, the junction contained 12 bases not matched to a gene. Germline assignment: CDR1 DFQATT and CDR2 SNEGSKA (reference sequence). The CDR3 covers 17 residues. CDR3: CSAWKPTSGRSSDTQYF. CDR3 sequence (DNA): TGCAGTGCTTGGAAACCGACTAGCGGGAGGTCTTCAGATACGCAGTATTTT.

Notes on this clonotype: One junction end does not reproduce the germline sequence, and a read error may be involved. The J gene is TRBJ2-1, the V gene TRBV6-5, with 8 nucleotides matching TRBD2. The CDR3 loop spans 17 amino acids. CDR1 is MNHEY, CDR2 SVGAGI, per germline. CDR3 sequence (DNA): TGTGCCAGCAGTTACTCGTTCTGGGAACTAGCGGACAAAGAGCAGTTCTTC. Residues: CASSYSFWELADKEQFF.